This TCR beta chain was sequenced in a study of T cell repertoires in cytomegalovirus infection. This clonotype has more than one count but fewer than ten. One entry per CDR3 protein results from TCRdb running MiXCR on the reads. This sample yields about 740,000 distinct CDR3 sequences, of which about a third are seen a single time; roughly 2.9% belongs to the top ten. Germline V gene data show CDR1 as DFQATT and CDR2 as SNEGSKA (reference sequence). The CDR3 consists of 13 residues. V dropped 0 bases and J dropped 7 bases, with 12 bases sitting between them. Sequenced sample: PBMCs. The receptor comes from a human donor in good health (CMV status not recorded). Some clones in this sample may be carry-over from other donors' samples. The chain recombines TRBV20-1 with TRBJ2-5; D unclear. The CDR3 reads CSARDDRNRTQYF. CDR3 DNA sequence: TGCAGTGCTAGAGATGACCGAAACAGGACCCAGTACTTC.